Listed here are 30 T cell receptor beta chains from one sample, sequenced in a study of Tregs in tolerant kidney transplant recipients. Related graft donors supplied nonmyeloablative bone marrow transplants, and mixed chimerism was transient. The protocol was immunoSEQ multiplex PCR, while the TCRdb copy is restricted to in-frame clones and leaves out a portion. The sample holds 100,000 or so clones, 90% to 95% seen once. This specimen was CD4+ T cells from blood (PBMCs), taken 12 months after the transplant. These receptors were obtained from a human patient who received a combined kidney and bone marrow transplant. Some of these T cells may belong to the graft donor.

The V call is TRBV19, the J call TRBJ2-1; 8 nucleotides match TRBD2. The V gene's germline CDR1 is LNHDA and CDR2 SQIVND (reference sequence). J was trimmed by 5 bases and V by 4 bases; bases with no gene match: 4. The CDR3 length is 14 residues. As DNA, the CDR3 is TGTGCCAGTAGTAAAAGCGGGGGCAACAATGAGCAGTTCTTC. Its translation is CASSKSGGNNEQFF.

This chain joins TRBV5-1 and TRBJ2-1; 8 positions match TRBD1. V trimming: 4 bases; J trimming: 12 bases; junction bases outside the gene matches: 9. Germline V CDR1 and CDR2: SGHRS, YFSETQ. CDR3 length: 13 amino acids. In DNA form, the CDR3 reads TGCGCCAGCAGCGGGACAGGTCTTAGGGGGCAGTTCTTC. Its translation: CASSGTGLRGQFF.

This chain joins TRBV9 and TRBJ2-3, with D possibly TRBD2 on 5 matching bases. The V and J ends lost 4 bases and 1 base respectively, with 16 bases between them. This CDR3 contains 16 residues. Looked up from germline, CDR1 is SGDLS and CDR2 is YYNGEE. The CDR3: CASSPSEARGTDTQYF. The CDR3, as DNA: TGTGCCAGCAGCCCCTCGGAAGCGAGGGGCACAGATACGCAGTATTTT.

The chain has TRBV11-2 and TRBJ2-5; 9 nucleotides agree with TRBD1. CDR1 and CDR2 (germline): SGHAT, FQNNGV. The V segment lost 5 bases and the J segment 5 bases; nucleotides outside the gene matches: 15. This CDR3 is built from 17 residues. CDR3 sequence: CASSSLRGQGLGETQYF. CDR3 bases: TGTGCCAGCAGCAGCCTCCGGGGACAGGGATTAGGGGAGACCCAGTACTTC.

The rearrangement links TRBV5-6 to TRBJ1-5, with D possibly being TRBD1 (6 bases). The CDR3 has 14 amino acids. Trimming left V 4 bases short and J 0 bases short, with 8 bases between. CDR1 SGHDT and CDR2 YYEEEE come from the germline V gene. CDR3 in amino acids: CASSDRFSNQPQHF. For the CDR3, the DNA is TGTGCCAGCAGCGACAGGTTTAGCAATCAGCCCCAGCATTTT.

This clone has more than one count but fewer than ten. The chain recombines TRBV11-2 with TRBJ2-3, with 11 nucleotides matching TRBD2. Trimming removed 5 bases from V and 2 bases from J; junction bases left unmatched: 6. Germline V gene data show CDR1 as SGHAT and CDR2 as FQNNGV. The CDR3 contains 16 residues. CDR3: CASSGRLAGPTDTQYF. Here the CDR3 DNA reads TGTGCCAGCAGCGGTCGACTAGCGGGGCCCACAGATACGCAGTATTTT.

This chain joins TRBV27 and TRBJ2-7, with D possibly TRBD2 on 5 matching bases. This CDR3 contains 14 residues. Per the germline V gene, CDR1 is MNHEY and CDR2 is SMNVEV (reference sequence). V lost 3 bases, J lost 1 base, and 10 bases lay in between. The CDR3 is CASSFLGDSYEQYF. DNA of the CDR3: TGTGCCAGCAGTTTCCTCGGGGATTCCTACGAGCAGTACTTC.

With respect to this clone: One junction end does not reproduce the germline sequence, and a read error may be involved. The chain employs TRBV5-5 and TRBJ1-2, with TRBD1 matching over 12 bases. This CDR3 has 15 residues. CDR1 and CDR2 from the germline V gene are SGHKS and YYEKEE (reference sequence). For the CDR3, the DNA is TGCGCCAGCAGCCCGGGACAGGGGGCGCGCTATGGCTACACCTTC. It encodes CASSPGQGARYGYTF.

The chain combines TRBV5-6 with TRBJ1-6; D not resolved. V lost 0 bases, J lost 10 bases, and 14 bases lay in between. This CDR3 is 15 amino acids long. The germline gives CDR1 SGHDT, CDR2 YYEEEE. The chain's CDR3 is CASSLAQVAGSPLHF. CDR3 nucleotides: TGTGCCAGCAGCTTGGCCCAGGTCGCTGGATCACCCCTCCACTTT.

This clone has a single count. The V call is TRBV2, the J call TRBJ2-7, with D perhaps matching TRBD1 (6 bases). Germline assignment: CDR1 SNHLY and CDR2 FYNNEI. This CDR3 spans 14 amino acids. The V end lost 4 bases, the J end lost 5 bases, and 15 bases lay between the germline ends. The CDR3 bases are TGTGCCAGCAGTGTAAACAGGGTTATCGACGAGCAGTACTTC. This gives the protein CASSVNRVIDEQYF.

J is TRBJ2-5 and V is TRBV30; perhaps TRBD1 as D (5 bases). The CDR3 runs to 14 residues. Trimming left V 0 bases short and J 4 bases short, with 12 bases between. Germline CDR1 and CDR2: GTSNPN and SVGIG (reference sequence). The CDR3 DNA is TGTGCCTGGAGTGTGTGGGGCCTCCGAGAGACCCAGTACTTC. This translates into CAWSVWGLRETQYF.

The J gene is TRBJ2-7, the V gene TRBV23-1; TRBD2 aligns across 8 bases. TRBV23-1 is identified as an open reading frame with a role that is uncertain. CDR3 size: 13 residues. After removal of 7 bases from V and 7 bases from J, the junction contained 9 bases not matched to a gene. For the CDR3, the DNA is TGCGCCAGCAATCTGGGACTAGAGCGGGAGCAGTACTTC. Translation: CASNLGLEREQYF.

This clone was recorded once. The rearrangement links TRBV6-6 to TRBJ2-6; TRBD1 is a possible D gene (6 bases). V shed 8 bases and J shed 2 bases, with 10 bases lying between them. The CDR3 consists of 14 residues. Germline assignment: CDR1 MNHNY and CDR2 SVGAGI (reference sequence). The CDR3 nucleotides are TGTGCCAGCTCCAGGACAGCTGGGGCCAACGTCCTGACTTTC. This codes for CASSRTAGANVLTF.

This chain joins TRBV4-2 and TRBJ2-7; TRBD2 aligns across 8 bases. V gave up 3 bases and J gave up 1 base; unmatched junction bases: 8. The V gene's germline CDR1 is LGHNA and CDR2 YNFKEQ. The CDR3 contains 16 residues. The CDR3 DNA follows: TGTGCCAGCAGCCAGGTCGGGGGGGCATATTCCTACGAGCAGTACTTC. Translated: CASSQVGGAYSYEQYF.

This rearrangement joins TRBV18 to TRBJ2-2; 8 nucleotides agree with TRBD1. The CDR3 has 18 amino acids. Per the germline V gene, CDR1 is KGHSH and CDR2 is LQKENI. V lost 4 bases to trimming and J lost 3 bases; unmatched junction nucleotides: 13. In nucleotides, the CDR3 is TGTGCCAGCTCACACCTATCTACTCAGGGGGCAGACACCGGGGAGCTGTTTTTT. Translating gives CASSHLSTQGADTGELFF. The full variable domain, rest sourced from reference TRBV18 and TRBJ2-2, is NAGVMQNPRHLVRRRGQEARLRCSPMKGHSHVYWYRQLPEEGLKFMVYLQKENIIDESGMPKERFSAEFPKEGPSILRIQQVVRGDSAAYFCASSHLSTQGADTGELFFGEGSRLTVL.

The chain is built from TRBV5-1 and TRBJ1-5, with D hard to call. The CDR3 extends over 13 amino acids. Trimming took off 5 bases at V and 4 bases at J, with 10 bases between the two ends. Germline lookup yields CDR1 SGHRS and CDR2 YFSETQ. The CDR3 protein is CASSSDGNQPQHF. CDR3 sequence (DNA): TGCGCCAGCAGTTCCGACGGGAATCAGCCCCAGCATTTT.

This clone came up once. The J gene is TRBJ2-2, the V gene TRBV7-2; D is perhaps TRBD2 (7 bases). This CDR3 spans 15 amino acids. In germline, CDR1 is SGHTA, CDR2 FQGNSA. V was shortened by 6 bases and J by 3 bases, with 14 bases between the two germline ends. This CDR3 reads CASRLGGGDTGELFF. CDR3 coding DNA: TGTGCCAGCAGGTTGGGGGGGGGCGACACCGGGGAGCTGTTTTTT.

The chain joins TRBV2 to TRBJ2-5, with 10 positions matching TRBD2. The germline V gene has CDR1 SNHLY and CDR2 FYNNEI. The CDR3 is 16 amino acids. The V and J ends lost 4 bases and 4 bases, in that order; junction bases with no gene match: 9. CDR3 sequence (DNA): TGTGCCAGCAGTGTTTTAGGGCTAGCGGGGGCAGAGACCCAGTACTTC. Translation gives CASSVLGLAGAETQYF.

This clone came up a few times. The rearrangement links TRBV27 to TRBJ1-1; TRBD1 matches 9 bases. Trimming took 8 bases from V and 6 from J; bases not matched to a gene: 10. CDR1 MNHEY and CDR2 SMNVEV come from the germline V gene (reference sequence). The CDR3 consists of 14 residues. This CDR3 reads CASLTTTGGSEAFF. CDR3 nucleotide sequence: TGTGCCAGCTTGACAACAACAGGGGGCTCTGAAGCTTTCTTT.

Worth noting for this clone: Other DNA sequences in this sample translate to the same CDR3. The CDR3 DNA sequence: TGTGCCTGGAGTAGACAGGGGAACACTGAAGCTTTCTTT. Its translation is CAWSRQGNTEAFF. V usage is TRBV30 and J usage is TRBJ1-1; 7 nucleotides line up with TRBD1. CDR1 is GTSNPN, CDR2 SVGIG, per germline (reference sequence). The CDR3 contains 13 residues. V gave up 2 bases and J gave up 1 base; unmatched junction bases: 1. The whole variable domain, filled in from reference TRBV30 and TRBJ1-1, reads SQTIHQWPATLVQPVGSPLSLECTVEGTSNPNLYWYRQAAGRGLQLLFYSVGIGQISSEVPQNLSASRPQDRQFILSSKKLLLSDSGFYLCAWSRQGNTEAFFGQGTRLTVV.

The CDR3 coding sequence is TGTGCCAGCAGCTTCCCGCGGGGGGGCCAAGAGACCCAGTACTTC. Its protein product is CASSFPRGGQETQYF. The chain is built from TRBV5-4 and TRBJ2-5; 9 bases agree with TRBD2. V trimming: 2 bases; J trimming: 1 base; junction bases outside the gene matches: 3. Per germline, CDR1 SGHNT and CDR2 YYREEE (reference sequence). The CDR3 spans 15 residues.

This chain uses TRBV27 with TRBJ1-1, with unresolved D. Per germline, CDR1 MNHEY and CDR2 SMNVEV (reference sequence). V lost 2 bases, J lost 12 bases, and 10 bases lay in between. This CDR3 region has 11 residues. CDR3 sequence reads: CASSLTDGTFF. The CDR3 DNA reads TGTGCCAGCAGTTTAACGGACGGGACTTTCTTT.

The chain couples TRBV2 to TRBJ2-2; tentative D call: TRBD2 (5 bases). Between the trimmed V and J ends, which lost 4 bases and 7 bases, there was a span of 16 bases. The CDR3 has 15 residues. Germline V lookup: CDR1 SNHLY, CDR2 FYNNEI. CDR3 sequence reads: CASSGEGFEHGELFF. The DNA of the CDR3 is TGTGCCAGCAGTGGTGAGGGTTTTGAGCACGGGGAGCTGTTTTTT. Filled out from reference TRBV2 and TRBJ2-2, the complete variable domain reads EPEVTQTPSHQVTQMGQEVILRCVPISNHLYFYWYRQILGQKVEFLVSFYNNEISEKSEIFDDQFSVERPDGSNFTLKIRSTKLEDSAMYFCASSGEGFEHGELFFGEGSRLTVL.

The DNA for the CDR3 is TGTGCCAGCAGTCCGGGTCTCCAGGGGAACTATGGCTACACCTTC. Translating it yields CASSPGLQGNYGYTF. The chain has TRBV6-4 and TRBJ1-2; possible D gene TRBD1, 6 bases. Germline V lookup: CDR1 MRHNA, CDR2 SNTAGT. The CDR3 extends over 15 amino acids. V lost 5 bases and J 2 bases, leaving 15 bases between the germline ends.

This chain joins TRBV18 and TRBJ2-5, with 9 bases lining up with TRBD1. V shed 2 bases and J 6 bases; nucleotides not matched to a gene: 10. The germline CDR1 and CDR2 sequences are KGHSH and LQKENI. The CDR3 covers 16 residues. CDR3 region: CASSPSIGTGKKTQYF. CDR3 DNA: TGTGCCAGCTCACCATCCATTGGGACAGGGAAGAAGACCCAGTACTTC.

The chain is built from TRBV9 and TRBJ1-3; D perhaps matches TRBD1 (5 bases). Germline V lookup: CDR1 SGDLS, CDR2 YYNGEE. V was trimmed by 0 bases and J by 2 bases, leaving 9 bases between them. The CDR3 extends over 15 amino acids. The CDR3 DNA reads TGTGCCAGCAGCGTAGCTGGAGGGGCTGGAAACACCATATATTTT. This codes for CASSVAGGAGNTIYF. The complete variable domain, with remaining parts taken from reference TRBV9 and TRBJ1-3, reads DSGVTQTPKHLITATGQRVTLRCSPRSGDLSVYWYQQSLDQGLQFLIQYYNGEERAKGNILERFSAQQFPDLHSELNLSSLELGDSALYFCASSVAGGAGNTIYFGEGSWLTVV.

This chain links TRBV2 with TRBJ2-3, with 9 bases matching TRBD1. With 8 bases clipped from V and 0 bases from J, the junction kept 9 bases outside the gene matches. Germline V lookup: CDR1 SNHLY, CDR2 FYNNEI. The CDR3 has 16 amino acids. DNA of the CDR3: TGTGCCAGCGCCACTCGGACAGGGGAAAGCACAGATACGCAGTATTTT. Protein product: CASATRTGESTDTQYF. Looking up the rest from reference TRBV2 and TRBJ2-3 gives the full variable domain: EPEVTQTPSHQVTQMGQEVILRCVPISNHLYFYWYRQILGQKVEFLVSFYNNEISEKSEIFDDQFSVERPDGSNFTLKIRSTKLEDSAMYFCASATRTGESTDTQYFGPGTRLTVL.

V usage is TRBV7-3 and J usage is TRBJ2-3, with a possible D match to TRBD1 (6 bases). Trimming left V 4 bases short and J 0 bases short, with 14 bases between. Germline V gene data show CDR1 as SGHTA and CDR2 as FQGTGA. The CDR3 is made up of 16 amino acids. The CDR3 DNA is TGTGCCAGCAGCTCCACTGGGGGCTATAGCACAGATACGCAGTATTTT. This codes for CASSSTGGYSTDTQYF.

The table lists this clone with a few counts. The chain couples TRBV2 to TRBJ1-4; D perhaps matches TRBD1 (5 bases). Per germline, CDR1 SNHLY and CDR2 FYNNEI. The V end lost 7 bases, the J end lost 7 bases, and 10 bases lay between the germline ends. The CDR3 has 12 amino acids. Written as DNA, the CDR3 is TGTGCCAGCACTCAGGGTTTTGAAAAACTGTTTTTT. It yields the protein CASTQGFEKLFF.

The chain has TRBV7-9 and TRBJ1-1; 8 bases align to TRBD1. This CDR3 is built from 13 residues. CDR1 is SEHNR and CDR2 is FQNEAQ in the germline V gene (reference sequence). J gave up 10 bases and V 0 bases, and 4 bases lay outside the gene matches. The CDR3 region has the DNA TGTGCCAGCAGCTTAGCGACGGGGACAGGAGCTTTCTTT. This sequence encodes CASSLATGTGAFF.